The 12 T cell receptor beta chains presented below share a single source sample, sequenced in a study of blood T cells in healthy people across ages. PCR was performed a second time for about 7 to 11 cycles using a sample-barcoded 5' primer and a J-beta primer mix. TCRdb redid the calling of the 5' RACE reads with MiXCR, one entry per CDR3 protein. The table has 1.5 million or so distinct CDR3 sequences, 35% to 45% seen once. Sequenced material: blood. The receptor set was obtained from a woman between 18 and 29 years old in good health.

Of note for this clonotype: Sequence at one end of the junction differs from germline and may be a read error. The V and J genes are TRBV2 and TRBJ2-1; 12 bases line up with TRBD2. CDR3 length: 16 amino acids. The germline gives CDR1 SNHLY, CDR2 FYNNEI. This CDR3 reads CASSGGTSGYYDEQFF. The CDR3 coding sequence is TGTGCCAGCAGCGGAGGGACTAGCGGGTACTACGATGAGCAGTTCTTC.

The V call is TRBV6-5, the J call TRBJ2-1, with 11 bases identical to TRBD2. The end of the DNA fits TRBJ2-7 better, so the J call may be wrong. The CDR3 consists of 17 residues. Germline assignment: CDR1 MNHEY and CDR2 SVGAGI. The CDR3 reads CASSYSSGRAEYNEQYF. The CDR3 DNA reads as TGTGCCAGCAGTTACTCTAGCGGGAGGGCGGAGTACAATGAGCAGTACTTC.

The chain recombines TRBV2 with TRBJ2-7; TRBD1 agrees at 9 bases. Germline lookup yields CDR1 SNHLY and CDR2 FYNNEI. This CDR3 region has 14 residues. V gave up 7 bases and J gave up 2 bases; unmatched junction bases: 6. The chain's CDR3 is CASIPGQGAYEQYF. CDR3 sequence (DNA): TGTGCCAGCATTCCGGGACAGGGAGCCTACGAGCAGTACTTC.

This clonotype was recorded once. The chain combines TRBV5-1 with TRBJ1-5, with D unclear. The V end lost 3 bases, the J end lost 6 bases, and 19 bases lay between the germline ends. The CDR3 extends over 16 amino acids. Germline values: CDR1 SGHRS, CDR2 YFSETQ. This CDR3 is CASSSLGGQEGQPQHF. CDR3 DNA sequence: TGCGCCAGCAGCTCGTTGGGTGGTCAGGAGGGTCAGCCCCAGCATTTT.

The V gene is TRBV9, the J gene TRBJ2-1; TRBD1 might be the D (6 bases). Germline V CDR1 and CDR2: SGDLS, YYNGEE. The CDR3 length is 18 residues. The V end was cut by 0 bases, the J end by 0 bases, with 16 bases between. The CDR3 DNA reads as TGTGCCAGCAGCGTAGCACAGGGAACGCCGAGCTCCTACAATGAGCAGTTCTTC. Translating it yields CASSVAQGTPSSYNEQFF. Complete variable domain (other parts from reference TRBV9 and TRBJ2-1): DSGVTQTPKHLITATGQRVTLRCSPRSGDLSVYWYQQSLDQGLQFLIQYYNGEERAKGNILERFSAQQFPDLHSELNLSSLELGDSALYFCASSVAQGTPSSYNEQFFGPGTRLTVL.

The rearrangement joins TRBV29-1 to TRBJ1-3; the D gene is possibly TRBD1 (6 bases). The V end lost 0 bases, the J end lost 0 bases, and 12 bases lay between the germline ends. The CDR3 spans 16 residues. Germline CDR1 and CDR2: SQVTM and ANQGSEA. The CDR3 reads CSVEEPGDVSGNTIYF. The CDR3 DNA reads TGCAGCGTTGAAGAACCAGGGGACGTCTCTGGAAACACCATATATTTT.

This clonotype occurred a few times. The chain links TRBV7-8 to TRBJ2-3; 12 nucleotides agree with TRBD2. The CDR3 loop spans 16 amino acids. Germline V gives CDR1 SGHVS, CDR2 FQNEAQ. V gave up 1 base and J gave up 4 bases; unmatched junction bases: 3. This CDR3 is CASSLELAGGADTQYF. Written as DNA, the CDR3 is TGTGCCAGCAGCTTAGAGCTAGCGGGAGGGGCAGATACGCAGTATTTT.

V usage is TRBV5-1 and J usage is TRBJ2-2; D is uncertain. The CDR3 runs to 13 residues. Per germline, CDR1 SGHRS and CDR2 YFSETQ. V lost 3 bases to trimming and J lost 5 bases, with 8 bases between them. DNA of the CDR3: TGCGCCAGCAGCTGGGCGCAGACCGGGGAGCTGTTTTTT. Translated: CASSWAQTGELFF.

This clonotype was counted a few times. V is TRBV27 and J is TRBJ2-1; a weak D match, TRBD2 (6 bases). The germline CDR1 and CDR2 sequences are MNHEY and SMNVEV (reference sequence). The length of the CDR3 is 15 residues. Trimming took off 5 bases at V and 3 bases at J, with 14 bases between the two ends. The CDR3 region is CASSPGKEGYNEQFF. CDR3 DNA: TGTGCCAGCAGTCCCGGAAAGGAGGGCTACAATGAGCAGTTCTTC.

The CDR3 loop is CSAVIRADTQYF. CDR3 bases: TGCAGTGCTGTCATCAGGGCGGATACGCAGTATTTT. V gene TRBV20-1 combines with J gene TRBJ2-3; TRBD1 is a possible D gene (5 bases). V lost 5 bases and J lost 6, with 12 bases in between. This CDR3 region has 12 residues. The germline V gene encodes CDR1 DFQATT and CDR2 SNEGSKA (reference sequence).

The chain joins TRBV10-3 to TRBJ2-3; 9 bases line up with TRBD2. The ends lost 6 bases at V and 2 bases at J; junction bases unmatched: 24. The CDR3 has 21 amino acids. Germline loops: CDR1 ENHRY, CDR2 SYGVKD. The CDR3 sequence is CAIRPKTSLVAGEFNTDTQYF. CDR3 bases: TGTGCCATCAGACCAAAGACGTCGTTGGTAGCGGGAGAGTTCAACACAGATACGCAGTATTTT.

This clonotype was observed a handful of times. The chain joins TRBV6-1 to TRBJ2-5, with 8 bases fitting TRBD1. V lost 4 bases and J lost 4; bases outside the gene matches: 8. The germline CDR1 and CDR2 sequences are MNHNS and SASEGT. The CDR3 has 15 residues. CDR3 amino acids: CASSVSHRGSETQYF. For the CDR3, the DNA is TGTGCCAGCAGTGTATCCCACAGGGGGTCAGAGACCCAGTACTTC.